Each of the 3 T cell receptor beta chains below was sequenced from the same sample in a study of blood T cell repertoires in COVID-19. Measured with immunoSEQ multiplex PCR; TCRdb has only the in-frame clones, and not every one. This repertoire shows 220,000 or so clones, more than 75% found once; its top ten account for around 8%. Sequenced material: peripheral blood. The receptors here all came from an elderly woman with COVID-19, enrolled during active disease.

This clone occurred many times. The CDR3 DNA is TGTGCCAGCAGCTTGGCCTTCGGGGGAACTAATGAAAAACTGTTTTTT. It yields the protein CASSLAFGGTNEKLFF. V is TRBV5-8 and J is TRBJ1-4, with D perhaps TRBD1 (5 bases). CDR3 size: 16 residues. From germline, CDR1 is SGHTS and CDR2 YDEGEE. Trimming took off 0 bases at V and 1 base at J, with 10 bases between the two ends. Filled out from reference TRBV5-8 and TRBJ1-4, the complete variable domain reads EAGVTQSPTHLIKTRGQQATLRCSPISGHTSVYWYQQALGLGLQFLLWYDEGEERNRGNFPPRFSGRQFPNYSSELNVNALELEDSALYLCASSLAFGGTNEKLFFGSGTQLSVL.

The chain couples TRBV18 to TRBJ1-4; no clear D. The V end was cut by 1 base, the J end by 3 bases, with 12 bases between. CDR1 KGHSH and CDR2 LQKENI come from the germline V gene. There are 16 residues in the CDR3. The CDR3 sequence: CASSPRREGSNEKLFF. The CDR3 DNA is TGTGCCAGCTCACCACGGAGAGAGGGATCTAATGAAAAACTGTTTTTT.

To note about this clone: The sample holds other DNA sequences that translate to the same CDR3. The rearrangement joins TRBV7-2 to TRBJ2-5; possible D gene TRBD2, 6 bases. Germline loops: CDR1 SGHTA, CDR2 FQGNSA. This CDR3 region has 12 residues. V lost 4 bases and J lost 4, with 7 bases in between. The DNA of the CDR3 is TGTGCCAGCAGCTCCGGGGGAGAGACCCAGTACTTC. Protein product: CASSSGGETQYF.